This T cell receptor beta chain was sequenced for a study of T cells in Graves' hyperthyroidism and ophthalmopathy. From RNA transcripts, TCR beta CDR3 regions were amplified. The TCR CDR3 was amplified in a first-round RT-PCR using the HTBI primer set. MiXCR was run by TCRdb on the multiplex PCR reads, yielding one entry per CDR3 protein. Of roughly 740,000 distinct CDR3 sequences in the sample, about 17% are singletons; the top ten hold under 9.5%. The CDR3 extends over 15 amino acids. Per the germline V gene, CDR1 is SGDLS and CDR2 is YYNGEE. The V end was cut by 0 bases, the J end by 3 bases, with 11 bases between.

The sample comprised blood. The chain carries TRBV9 and TRBJ2-3, with no clear D. The clonotype was recovered from a man aged 18 to 29 with Graves' hyperthyroidism. DNA of the CDR3: TGTGCCAGCAGCGTAGTGACGGATAGTACAGATACGCAGTATTTT. This translates into CASSVVTDSTDTQYF.